A selection of T cell receptor beta chains follows, all from one sample in a study of blood T cell repertoires in COVID-19. Profiled with immunoSEQ multiplex PCR; TCRdb holds only in-frame clones, not every one. The repertoire has roughly 250,000 clones, around four fifths of them found once; the top ten carry approximately 4%. Sequenced input: PBMCs or T cells enriched from blood (not recorded which). These receptors were collected from a woman aged 40 to 49 who had been exposed to COVID-19. CDR3s include the opening cysteine and the closing phenylalanine or tryptophan. The D gene is left open where the match is weak. Where a row states a size, it is once, few, many or the class of an expanded clone; other rows omit it.

j_call v_call clone_size d_call cdr3_nt cdr3_aa
TRBJ1-4 TRBV29-1 NA NA TGCAGCGTAGAAACAGGGTCGGTGGAAAAACTGTTTTTT CSVETGSVEKLFF
TRBJ1-2 TRBV12-3/TRBV12-4 NA TRBD1 TGTGCCAGCAATAAGGGACAGGGGGACGGCTACACCTTC CASNKGQGDGYTF
TRBJ2-2 TRBV6-2/TRBV6-3 NA TRBD2 TGTGCCAGCAGTCCCGGGGTAGCGGGAAACACCGGGGAGCTGTTTTTT CASSPGVAGNTGELFF
TRBJ1-6 TRBV5-4 NA NA TGTGCCAGCAGCTTTTCCGGGGGGAGCTCCTATAATTCACCCCTCCACTTT CASSFSGGSSYNSPLHF
TRBJ1-3 TRBV27 NA NA TGTGCCAGCAGTTTCCCAGGGGTGGCTGGAAACACCATATATTTT CASSFPGVAGNTIYF
TRBJ1-1 TRBV5-1 few NA TGCGCCAGCAGCGGAGACACTGAAGCTTTCTTT CASSGDTEAFF
TRBJ1-1 TRBV18 NA TRBD1 TGTGCCAGCTCACCTTTAGGGGGCAGAGGCACTGAAGCTTTCTTT CASSPLGGRGTEAFF
TRBJ1-3 TRBV9 once TRBD1 TGTGCCAGCAGCGTAGATGACAGGGGGCGGAACACCATATATTTT CASSVDDRGRNTIYF
TRBJ1-5 TRBV27 NA NA TGTGCCCCTAAAGGGGATCTAAGTAGCAATCAGCCCCAGCATTTT CAPKGDLSSNQPQHF
TRBJ1-1 TRBV5-1 NA NA TGCGCCAGCAGCCAGACGACAGATAACACTGAAGCTTTCTTT CASSQTTDNTEAFF
TRBJ2-7 TRBV6-4 NA NA TGTGCCAGCAGTGGTTTTGGTGGCGGGGTGAACTACGAGCAGTACTTC CASSGFGGGVNYEQYF
TRBJ2-1 TRBV14 NA TRBD2 TGTGCCAGCAGCCAAGCCAACCTAGCGGGGGTGGACAATGAGCAGTTCTTC CASSQANLAGVDNEQFF
TRBJ1-5 TRBV10-3 once TRBD1 TGTGCCATCAGCGCCGACAGGGTCCCCAATCAGCCCCAGCATTTT CAISADRVPNQPQHF
TRBJ1-1 TRBV5-1 NA TRBD1 TGCGCCAGCAGCTGGGGGACAGGGTACACTGAAGCTTTCTTT CASSWGTGYTEAFF